This T cell receptor beta chain was identified during a study of a mutant IDH1 vaccine in newly diagnosed glioma. Germline V gene sequence: CDR1 SGHVS, CDR2 FQNEAQ. V gave up 1 base and J gave up 6 bases; unmatched junction bases: 7. CDR3 length equals 16 residues. Time point defined: baseline, week 1 (first vaccination visit). Described treatment: pre-vaccination baseline after standard-of-care therapy. The method was immunoSEQ multiplex PCR; TCRdb's version includes in-frame clones alone and lacks a portion of them. Of approximately 54,000 clones detected, about 82% appear once; the ten largest clones hold nearly 20%.

The starting material was PBMCs, obtained from a glioma patient treated with radiotherapy, temozolomide or both. This clonotype was sampled from a man younger than 35 with glioma. The J gene is TRBJ2-7, the V gene TRBV7-8, with 12 nucleotides matching TRBD2. The CDR3 reads CASSLVLAGGSSEQYF. The CDR3 DNA sequence: TGTGCCAGCAGCTTAGTACTAGCGGGAGGTTCTAGCGAGCAGTACTTC.